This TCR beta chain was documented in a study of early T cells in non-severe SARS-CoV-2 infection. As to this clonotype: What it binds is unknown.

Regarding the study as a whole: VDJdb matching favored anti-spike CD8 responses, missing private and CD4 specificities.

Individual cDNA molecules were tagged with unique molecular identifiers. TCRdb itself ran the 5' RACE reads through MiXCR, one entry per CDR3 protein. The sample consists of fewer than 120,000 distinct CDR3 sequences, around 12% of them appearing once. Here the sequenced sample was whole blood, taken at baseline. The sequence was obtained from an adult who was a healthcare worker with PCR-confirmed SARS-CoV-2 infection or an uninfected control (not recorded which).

CDR3 amino acids: CASSRLADYEQYF. The CDR3 region has the DNA TGTGCCAGTAGTCGACTAGCGGATTACGAGCAGTACTTC. This chain joins TRBV19 and TRBJ2-7; 9 positions agree with TRBD2. V trimming: 5 bases; J trimming: 4 bases; junction bases outside the gene matches: 3. The CDR3 has 13 amino acids. Germline V gene data show CDR1 as LNHDA and CDR2 as SQIVND (reference sequence). Drawing the rest from reference TRBV19 and TRBJ2-7, the complete variable domain is DGGITQSPKYLFRKEGQNVTLSCEQNLNHDAMYWYRQDPGQGLRLIYYSQIVNDFQKGDIAEGYSVSREKKESFPLTVTSAQKNPTAFYLCASSRLADYEQYFGPGTRLTVT.